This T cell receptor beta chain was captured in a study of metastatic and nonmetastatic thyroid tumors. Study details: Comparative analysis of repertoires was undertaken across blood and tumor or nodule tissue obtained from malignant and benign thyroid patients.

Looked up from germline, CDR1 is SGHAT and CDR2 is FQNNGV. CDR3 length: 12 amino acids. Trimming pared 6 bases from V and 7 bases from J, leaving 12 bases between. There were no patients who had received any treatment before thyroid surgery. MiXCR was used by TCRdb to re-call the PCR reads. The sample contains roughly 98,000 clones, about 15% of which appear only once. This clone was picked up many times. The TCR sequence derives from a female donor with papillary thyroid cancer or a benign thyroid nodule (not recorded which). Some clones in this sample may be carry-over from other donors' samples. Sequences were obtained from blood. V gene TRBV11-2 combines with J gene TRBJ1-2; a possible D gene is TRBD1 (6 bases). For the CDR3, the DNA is TGTGCCAGCAGACGCGACAGGAGTGGCTACACCTTC. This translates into CASRRDRSGYTF.